This TCR beta chain emerged from a study of beta chain features in type 1 diabetes. Isolated RNA was reverse transcribed in full, so expressed TCRB transcripts were sequenced. Some clones are missing from TCRdb's copy, which holds only in-frame ones; the method was immunoSEQ multiplex PCR. This sample has a few hundred thousand clones; 14% occur once, and the top ten carry roughly 0.02%. The table lists this clone with a few counts. Its cognate antigen is unknown. CDR3 length: 15 residues. Per germline, CDR1 GTSNPN and CDR2 SVGIG (reference sequence). Trimming took 5 bases from V and 5 from J; bases not matched to a gene: 14. Overall study findings and caveats: Moderately but significantly shorter TCRB CDR3s were found in Type 1 diabetes patients in all four CD4+ subsets.

The V call is TRBV30, the J call TRBJ1-1; 7 bases align to TRBD1. Sequences were obtained from naive CD4+ T cells from blood. This receptor was taken from a man aged 30 to 45 with type 1 diabetes. This CDR3 is CAWGQTGIIHTEAFF. DNA for the CDR3: TGTGCCTGGGGCCAGACAGGGATAATCCATACTGAAGCTTTCTTT.